These 13 T cell receptor beta chains came from one sample sequenced in a study of blood T cell repertoires in COVID-19. TCRdb's table, derived via immunoSEQ multiplex PCR, lists solely in-frame clones and lacks some. This repertoire shows about 270,000 clones, more than 75% found once; its top ten account for about 5.4%. The specimen sequenced was peripheral blood. These receptors came from an elderly woman with COVID-19, enrolled during active disease.

The rearrangement uses TRBV5-1 and TRBJ1-2; D is perhaps TRBD1 (6 bases). The V end lost 0 bases, the J end lost 11 bases, and 20 bases lay between the germline ends. The germline V gene has CDR1 SGHRS and CDR2 YFSETQ. This CDR3 is 15 amino acids long. CDR3 sequence reads: CASSLGVDGLGGYTF. CDR3 DNA: TGCGCCAGCAGCTTGGGGGTCGACGGCCTAGGGGGATACACCTTC.

V gene TRBV27 combines with J gene TRBJ1-6; 7 bases map to TRBD1. The CDR3 totals 16 residues. The ends lost 5 bases at V and 3 bases at J; junction bases unmatched: 7. The germline CDR1 and CDR2 sequences are MNHEY and SMNVEV (reference sequence). The CDR3 here is CASSRMTGIYNSPLHF. The DNA for the CDR3 is TGTGCCAGCAGTCGGATGACAGGGATCTATAATTCACCCCTCCACTTT.

V is TRBV19 and J is TRBJ2-1; the D gene is possibly TRBD1 (6 bases). Germline CDR1 reads LNHDA; CDR2 reads SQIVND (reference sequence). V lost 5 bases, J lost 7 bases, and 21 bases lay in between. The CDR3 has 16 residues. The CDR3 region is CASSPRFFQGWNEQFF. The CDR3 DNA follows: TGTGCCAGTAGTCCCAGATTTTTCCAGGGGTGGAATGAGCAGTTCTTC.

V is TRBV6-5 and J is TRBJ2-7; the match to TRBD1 covers 7 bases. The CDR3 is 15 residues long. Germline CDR1 MNHEY, CDR2 SVGAGI. The trim removed 0 bases at V and 3 bases at J, leaving 5 bases unmatched. DNA for the CDR3: TGTGCCAGCAGTTACTCCCGGGACAGAGGCTACGAGCAGTACTTC. Translated: CASSYSRDRGYEQYF.

This rearrangement joins TRBV3-1 (or the pseudogene TRBV3-2) to TRBJ2-1; the match to TRBD2 covers 10 bases. CDR1 and CDR2 (germline): LGHDT, YNNKEL (reference sequence). CDR3 length: 16 residues. Trimming removed 3 bases from V and 6 bases from J; junction bases left unmatched: 8. CDR3: CASSQPSGGGRNEQFF. CDR3 DNA sequence: TGTGCCAGCAGCCAGCCCAGCGGGGGGGGTCGCAATGAGCAGTTCTTC.

The chain combines TRBV19 with TRBJ2-5; TRBD2 matches at 10 bases. Germline V gene sequence: CDR1 LNHDA, CDR2 SQIVND (reference sequence). Trimming took 4 bases from V and 4 from J; bases not matched to a gene: 9. The CDR3 totals 16 residues. Here the CDR3 reads CASSTSGGVTPETQYF. The CDR3 DNA reads as TGTGCCAGTAGTACCAGCGGGGGGGTAACACCAGAGACCCAGTACTTC.

The chain recombines TRBV10-3 with TRBJ2-7; 9 nucleotides agree with TRBD2. There are 15 residues in the CDR3. V lost 0 bases, J lost 4 bases, and 4 bases stayed unmatched. CDR1 and CDR2 (germline): ENHRY, SYGVKD. DNA of the CDR3: TGTGCCATCAGTGAGTCAATAGCGGGGGTATACGAGCAGTACTTC. It specifies CAISESIAGVYEQYF.

J is TRBJ2-3 and V is TRBV7-2, with D perhaps matching TRBD1 (5 bases). The CDR3 length is 17 residues. The ends were cut back, 1 base at V and 4 bases at J, with 18 bases in the middle. Germline V gene lookup returns CDR1 SGHTA and CDR2 FQGNSA. CDR3 region: CASSLEGEWSLPDTQYF. In DNA, the CDR3 is TGTGCCAGCAGCTTAGAAGGGGAATGGAGTCTACCAGATACGCAGTATTTT. The whole variable domain, filled in from reference TRBV7-2 and TRBJ2-3, reads GAGVSQSPSNKVTEKGKDVELRCDPISGHTALYWYRQSLGQGLEFLIYFQGNSAPDKSGLPSDRFSAERTGGSVSTLTIQRTQQEDSAVYLCASSLEGEWSLPDTQYFGPGTRLTVL.

The chain is built from TRBV19 and TRBJ2-7, with TRBD2 matching 8 bases. V lost 3 bases and J lost 7; bases outside the gene matches: 14. CDR1 is LNHDA and CDR2 is SQIVND in the germline V gene (reference sequence). The CDR3 runs to 16 residues. DNA of the CDR3: TGTGCCAGTAGTATTAGGAGCGGGGGTTCAGTGGGTGAGCAGTACTTC. This codes for CASSIRSGGSVGEQYF.

This chain joins TRBV12-3 or TRBV12-4 and TRBJ1-1; D perhaps matches TRBD1 (5 bases). CDR3 length: 13 amino acids. V lost 6 bases and J 10 bases, leaving 18 bases between the germline ends. In nucleotides, the CDR3 is TGTGCCAGCAGCCCGACGGGGCGGGGGGTAGCTTTCTTT. It codes for CASSPTGRGVAFF.

This chain uses TRBV6-1 with TRBJ1-1; 7 positions match TRBD1. The germline V gene has CDR1 MNHNS and CDR2 SASEGT. After removal of 1 base from V and 5 bases from J, the junction contained 7 bases not matched to a gene. The CDR3 is made up of 15 amino acids. Here the CDR3 DNA reads TGTGCCAGCAGTGAAGGGGAGACAGGGAGGACTGAAGCTTTCTTT. It codes for CASSEGETGRTEAFF.

About this clone itself: This specimen includes other DNA sequences encoding the same CDR3. This chain links TRBV18 with TRBJ1-5, with D unclear. This CDR3 is 13 amino acids long. Germline lookup yields CDR1 KGHSH and CDR2 LQKENI. V was clipped by 3 bases and J by 2 bases, with 5 bases between them. The CDR3 nucleotides are TGTGCCAGCTCACCCACGGGCAATCAGCCCCAGCATTTT. This sequence encodes CASSPTGNQPQHF.

J is TRBJ1-4 and V is TRBV5-1, with D perhaps matching TRBD1 (5 bases). Germline assignment: CDR1 SGHRS and CDR2 YFSETQ. The CDR3 contains 15 residues. V shed 5 bases and J shed 3 bases, with 14 bases lying between them. The CDR3 here is CASSLSAGANEKLFF. The CDR3 region has the DNA TGCGCCAGCAGTTTATCGGCGGGGGCTAATGAAAAACTGTTTTTT.